The present T cell receptor (beta chain) was sequenced within a study of T cell changes during pregnancy in multiple sclerosis. Measured with immunoSEQ multiplex PCR; TCRdb has only the in-frame clones, and not every one. The sample includes 30,000 to 45,000 clones, around 90% of them seen just once. The material sequenced was CD4+ T cells from peripheral blood mononuclear cells, taken before pregnancy. The receptor's source is a female donor with multiple sclerosis, enrolled in a pregnancy study.

This chain's CDR3 is CASRGGAGEGQETQYF. CDR3 DNA sequence: TGCGCCAGCAGGGGAGGAGCGGGAGAAGGCCAAGAGACCCAGTACTTC. The genes are TRBV4-1 and TRBJ2-5; 8 bases align to TRBD2. Germline-derived CDR1 and CDR2 are MGHRA and YSYEKL. The junction had 10 bases not matched to a gene; V was cut back by 6 bases and J by 1 base. The CDR3 consists of 16 residues.